This T cell receptor beta chain was recovered during a study of graft-versus-host responses after intestinal transplantation. Across the study: Once they had received anti-thymocyte globulin induction, all recipients took tacrolimus and steroids for about 3 years.

TCRdb keeps only in-frame clones here, not all; method: immunoSEQ multiplex PCR. This sample yields about 5,600 clones, of which around 74% are seen a single time; around 7% belongs to the top ten. V was shortened by 2 bases and J by 0 bases, with 7 bases between the two germline ends. Germline V CDR1 and CDR2: MNHEY, SVGAGI. This CDR3 has 14 residues. Both intraepithelial and lamina propria lymphocytes were released by processing graft tissue. Here the sequenced sample was ileum tissue, taken roughly 32 weeks after intestinal transplant. This sequence was found in a human patient who received an intestinal transplant, so some T cells may come from the graft donor. This chain links TRBV6-5 with TRBJ1-1; the D is unclear. The CDR3 reads CASSYTEMNTEAFF. CDR3 nucleotides: TGTGCCAGCAGTTACACAGAGATGAACACTGAAGCTTTCTTT.